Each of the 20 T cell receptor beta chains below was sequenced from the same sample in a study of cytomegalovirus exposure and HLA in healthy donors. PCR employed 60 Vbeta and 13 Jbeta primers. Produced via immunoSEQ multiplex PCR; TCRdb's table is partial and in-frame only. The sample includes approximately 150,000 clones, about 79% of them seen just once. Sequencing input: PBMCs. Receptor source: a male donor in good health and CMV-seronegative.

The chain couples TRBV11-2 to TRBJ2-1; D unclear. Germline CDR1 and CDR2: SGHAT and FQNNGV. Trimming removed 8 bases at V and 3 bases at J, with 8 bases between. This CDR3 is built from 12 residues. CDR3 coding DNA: TGTGCCAGCTCTAACGGCTACAATGAGCAGTTCTTC. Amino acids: CASSNGYNEQFF.

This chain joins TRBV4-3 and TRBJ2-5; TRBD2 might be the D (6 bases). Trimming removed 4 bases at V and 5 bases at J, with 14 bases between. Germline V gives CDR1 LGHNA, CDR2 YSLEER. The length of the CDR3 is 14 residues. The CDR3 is CASSPGGGGETQYF. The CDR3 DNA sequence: TGCGCCAGCAGCCCCGGGGGAGGTGGGGAGACCCAGTACTTC.

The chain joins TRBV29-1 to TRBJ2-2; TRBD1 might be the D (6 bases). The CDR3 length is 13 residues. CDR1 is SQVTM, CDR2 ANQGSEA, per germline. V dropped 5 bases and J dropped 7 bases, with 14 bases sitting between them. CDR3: CSVSGDISGELFF. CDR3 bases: TGCAGCGTTTCAGGGGATATTAGCGGGGAGCTGTTTTTT.

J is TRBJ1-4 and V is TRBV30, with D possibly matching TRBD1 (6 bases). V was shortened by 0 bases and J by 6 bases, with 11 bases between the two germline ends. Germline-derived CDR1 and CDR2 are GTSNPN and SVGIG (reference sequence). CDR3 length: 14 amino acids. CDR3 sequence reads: CAWSVSWGHEKLFF. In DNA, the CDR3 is TGTGCCTGGAGTGTCTCGTGGGGGCATGAAAAACTGTTTTTT.

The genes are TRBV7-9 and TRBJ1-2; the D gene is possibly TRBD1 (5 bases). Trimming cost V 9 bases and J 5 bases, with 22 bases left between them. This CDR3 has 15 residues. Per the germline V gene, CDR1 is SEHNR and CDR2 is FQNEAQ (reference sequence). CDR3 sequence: CASPRRGEDNYGYTF. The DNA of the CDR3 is TGTGCCAGTCCGCGACGGGGGGAGGATAATTATGGCTACACCTTC.

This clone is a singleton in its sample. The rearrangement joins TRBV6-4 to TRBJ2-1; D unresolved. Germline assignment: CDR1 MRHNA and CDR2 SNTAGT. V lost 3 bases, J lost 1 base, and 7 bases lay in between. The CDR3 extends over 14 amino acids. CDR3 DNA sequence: TGTGCCAGCAGTGAGGAGTTGTCCTACAATGAGCAGTTCTTC. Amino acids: CASSEELSYNEQFF.

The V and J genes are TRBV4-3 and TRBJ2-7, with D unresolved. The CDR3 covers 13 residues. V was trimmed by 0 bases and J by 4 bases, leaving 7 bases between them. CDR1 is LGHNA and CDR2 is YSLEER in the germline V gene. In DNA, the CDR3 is TGCGCCAGCAGCCAAGAAAGGAGTTACGAGCAGTACTTC. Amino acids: CASSQERSYEQYF.

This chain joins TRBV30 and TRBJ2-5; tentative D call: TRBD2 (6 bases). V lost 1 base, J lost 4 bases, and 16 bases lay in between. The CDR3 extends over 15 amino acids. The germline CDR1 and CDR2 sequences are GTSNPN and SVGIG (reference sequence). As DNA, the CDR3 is TGTGCCTGGAGTGCAGGGACTTCCTCCGCAGAGACCCAGTACTTC. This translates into CAWSAGTSSAETQYF. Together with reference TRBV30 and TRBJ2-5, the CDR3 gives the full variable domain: SQTIHQWPATLVQPVGSPLSLECTVEGTSNPNLYWYRQAAGRGLQLLFYSVGIGQISSEVPQNLSASRPQDRQFILSSKKLLLSDSGFYLCAWSAGTSSAETQYFGPGTRLLVL.

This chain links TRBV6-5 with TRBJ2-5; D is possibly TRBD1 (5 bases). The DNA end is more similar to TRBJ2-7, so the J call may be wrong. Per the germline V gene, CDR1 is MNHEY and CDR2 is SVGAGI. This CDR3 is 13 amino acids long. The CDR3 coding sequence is TGTGCCAGCAGTTACGACAGTAACTACGAGCAGTACTTC. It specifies CASSYDSNYEQYF.

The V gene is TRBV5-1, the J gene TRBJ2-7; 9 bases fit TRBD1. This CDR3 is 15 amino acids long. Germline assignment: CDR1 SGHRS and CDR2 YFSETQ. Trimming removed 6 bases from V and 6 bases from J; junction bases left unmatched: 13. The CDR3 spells CASIRSPGQGLEQYF. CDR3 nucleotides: TGCGCCAGCATCAGGTCGCCGGGACAGGGCCTCGAGCAGTACTTC.

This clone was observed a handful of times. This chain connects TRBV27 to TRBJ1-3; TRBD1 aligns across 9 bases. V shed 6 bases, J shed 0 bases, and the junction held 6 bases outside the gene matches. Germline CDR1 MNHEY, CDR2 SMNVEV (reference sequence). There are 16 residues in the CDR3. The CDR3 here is CASRSTGGYSGNTIYF. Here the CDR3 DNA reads TGTGCCAGCAGGTCCACAGGGGGCTACTCTGGAAACACCATATATTTT.

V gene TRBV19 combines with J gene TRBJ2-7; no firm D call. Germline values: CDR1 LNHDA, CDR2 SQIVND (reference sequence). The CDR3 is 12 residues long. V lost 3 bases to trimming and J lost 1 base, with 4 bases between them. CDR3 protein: CASSISSYEQYF. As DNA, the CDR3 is TGTGCCAGTAGTATTTCTTCCTACGAGCAGTACTTC.

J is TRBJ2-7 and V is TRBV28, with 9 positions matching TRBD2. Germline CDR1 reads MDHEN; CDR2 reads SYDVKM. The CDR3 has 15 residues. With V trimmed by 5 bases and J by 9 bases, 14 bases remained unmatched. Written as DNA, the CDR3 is TGTGCCAGCAGTAAGGGACTAGCTGAGTTGCTAGGGCAGTACTTC. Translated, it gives CASSKGLAELLGQYF.

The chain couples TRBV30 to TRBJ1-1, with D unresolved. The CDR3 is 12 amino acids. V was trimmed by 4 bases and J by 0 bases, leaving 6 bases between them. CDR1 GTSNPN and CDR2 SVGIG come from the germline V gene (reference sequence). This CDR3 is CAWNRLNTEAFF. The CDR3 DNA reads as TGTGCCTGGAACAGACTGAACACTGAAGCTTTCTTT.

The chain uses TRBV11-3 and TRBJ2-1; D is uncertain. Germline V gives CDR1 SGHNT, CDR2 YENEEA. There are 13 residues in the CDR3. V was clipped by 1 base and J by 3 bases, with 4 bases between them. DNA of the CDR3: TGTGCCAGCAGCTTAGCCCGCTACAATGAGCAGTTCTTC. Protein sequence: CASSLARYNEQFF. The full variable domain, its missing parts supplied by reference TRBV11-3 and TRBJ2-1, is EAGVVQSPRYKIIEKKQPVAFWCNPISGHNTLYWYLQNLGQGPELLIRYENEEAVDDSQLPKDRFSAERLKGVDSTLKIQPAELGDSAVYLCASSLARYNEQFFGPGTRLTVL.

The CDR3 loop is CASSVGNSGSLGSTDTQYF. CDR3 nucleotides: TGTGCCAGCAGCGTAGGAAATAGCGGGAGTTTGGGAAGCACAGATACGCAGTATTTT. The chain recombines TRBV9 with TRBJ2-3; TRBD2 matches at 9 bases. The CDR3 runs to 19 residues. The trim removed 0 bases at V and 0 bases at J, leaving 11 bases unmatched. Germline CDR1 SGDLS, CDR2 YYNGEE.

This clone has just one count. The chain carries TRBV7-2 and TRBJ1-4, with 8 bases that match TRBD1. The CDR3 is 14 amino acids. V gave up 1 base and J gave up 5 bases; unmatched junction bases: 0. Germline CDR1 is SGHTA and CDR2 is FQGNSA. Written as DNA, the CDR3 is TGTGCCAGCAGCTTAGGACAGGGGAATGAAAAACTGTTTTTT. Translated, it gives CASSLGQGNEKLFF.

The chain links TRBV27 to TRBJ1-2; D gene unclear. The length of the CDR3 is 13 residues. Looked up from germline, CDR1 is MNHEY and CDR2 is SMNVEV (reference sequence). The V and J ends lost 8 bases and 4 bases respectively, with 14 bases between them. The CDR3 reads CASRVGVGYGYTF. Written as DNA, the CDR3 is TGTGCCAGCCGAGTCGGGGTCGGCTATGGCTACACCTTC.

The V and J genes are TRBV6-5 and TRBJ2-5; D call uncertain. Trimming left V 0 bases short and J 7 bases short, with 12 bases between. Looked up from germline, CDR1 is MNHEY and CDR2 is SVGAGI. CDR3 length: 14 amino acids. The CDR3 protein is CASSYSMVIGTQYF. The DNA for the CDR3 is TGTGCCAGCAGTTACTCTATGGTCATCGGGACCCAGTACTTC.

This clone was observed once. The CDR3 loop reads CASSPRRGTETQYF. The CDR3 bases are TGTGCCAGCAGTCCTAGGCGGGGTACAGAGACCCAGTACTTC. V is TRBV7-2 and J is TRBJ2-5, with D maybe TRBD2 (6 bases). Germline CDR1 SGHTA, CDR2 FQGNSA. CDR3 length: 14 residues. V gave up 6 bases and J gave up 4 bases, with 15 bases separating them.